Following are 9 T cell receptor beta chains from one sample sequenced in a study of spatial heterogeneity in lung cancer. Whole-study results and caveats: Expanded alpha and beta TCR counts within tumors tracked tumor mutation counts.

MiXCR, run by TCRdb on the 5' RACE reads, gives a single entry per CDR3 protein. The sample consists of some 100,000 distinct CDR3 sequences, 3.5% to 5% of them appearing once. These TCRs are of unknown antigen specificity. Stated time point: sample taken at primary tumor resection. The specimen comprised lung tumor tissue, sampled at surgery. The source is a male donor with early-stage non-small cell lung cancer.

Many counts were recorded for this clonotype. V usage is TRBV6-1 and J usage is TRBJ2-7; possibly TRBD2 for D (6 bases). Germline values: CDR1 MNHNS, CDR2 SASEGT. CDR3 length equals 15 residues. Trimming left V 3 bases short and J 4 bases short, with 16 bases between. CDR3 nucleotide sequence: TGTGCCAGCAGTGAGACTACGGGACTGTATTACGAGCAGTACTTC. This translates into CASSETTGLYYEQYF.

This clonotype was seen ten or more times. The J gene is TRBJ2-7, the V gene TRBV28; D unclear. The germline CDR1 and CDR2 sequences are MDHEN and SYDVKM. V was pared by 6 bases and J by 3 bases, with 21 bases between. The length of the CDR3 is 16 residues. This CDR3 reads CASSLWGGALHYEQYF. CDR3 sequence (DNA): TGTGCCAGCAGCCTATGGGGTGGAGCCCTCCACTACGAGCAGTACTTC.

The genes are TRBV5-1 and TRBJ2-3; D is unresolved. Trimming left V 2 bases short and J 5 bases short, with 9 bases between. The germline CDR1 and CDR2 sequences are SGHRS and YFSETQ. The length of the CDR3 is 13 residues. CDR3 in amino acids: CASSFGPRDTQYF. Written as DNA, the CDR3 is TGCGCCAGCAGCTTTGGACCAAGAGATACGCAGTATTTT.

This clonotype appeared many times. The chain employs TRBV28 and TRBJ2-7; 12 nucleotides agree with TRBD2. With V trimmed by 3 bases and J by 3 bases, 3 bases remained unmatched. CDR1 and CDR2 (germline): MDHEN, SYDVKM. This CDR3 region has 15 residues. The DNA for the CDR3 is TGTGCCAGCAGTTTCCGGACTAGCGGGAACTACGAGCAGTACTTC. As protein: CASSFRTSGNYEQYF.

This clonotype occurred many times. The chain couples TRBV28 to TRBJ1-6, with 9 positions matching TRBD1. Trimming removed 6 bases from V and 10 bases from J; junction bases left unmatched: 7. CDR1 is MDHEN, CDR2 SYDVKM, per germline. The CDR3 is 14 amino acids. The CDR3 spells CASSTTGGASPLHF. The CDR3 nucleotides are TGTGCCAGCAGCACCACAGGGGGCGCCTCACCCCTCCACTTT. Variable domain in full (rest from reference TRBV28 and TRBJ1-6): DVKVTQSSRYLVKRTGEKVFLECVQDMDHENMFWYRQDPGLGLRLIYFSYDVKMKEKGDIPEGYSVSREKKERFSLILESASTNQTSMYLCASSTTGGASPLHFGNGTRLTVT.

This chain joins TRBV7-9 and TRBJ1-1; D is unresolved. The CDR3 covers 12 residues. CDR1 and CDR2 (germline): SEHNR, FQNEAQ (reference sequence). V gave up 6 bases and J gave up 2 bases, with 7 bases separating them. The CDR3 DNA sequence: TGTGCCAGCAGGTCTGTTAACACTGAAGCTTTCTTT. Its translation: CASRSVNTEAFF.

The chain is built from TRBV25-1 and TRBJ2-3, with a tentative D call TRBD2 (5 bases). The CDR3 consists of 15 residues. Germline V lookup: CDR1 MGHDK, CDR2 SYGVNS. The V end lost 2 bases, the J end lost 0 bases, and 9 bases lay between the germline ends. The CDR3 sequence is CASSEPGSSTDTQYF. CDR3 DNA: TGTGCCAGCAGTGAACCGGGATCTAGCACAGATACGCAGTATTTT.

This rearrangement joins TRBV27 to TRBJ2-2; 10 bases fit TRBD2. Looked up from germline, CDR1 is MNHEY and CDR2 is SMNVEV (reference sequence). This CDR3 has 17 amino acids. V lost 4 bases and J lost 4; bases outside the gene matches: 9. This CDR3 reads CASSSLAGDDGTGELFF. CDR3 in DNA: TGTGCCAGCAGTTCGCTAGCGGGAGACGATGGCACCGGGGAGCTGTTTTTT.

Many counts were recorded for this clonotype. J is TRBJ2-3 and V is TRBV10-2; 12 bases align to TRBD2. The junction had 0 bases not matched to a gene; V was cut back by 8 bases and J by 0 bases. The CDR3 loop spans 14 amino acids. The germline V gene has CDR1 WSHSY and CDR2 SAAADI. The CDR3, as DNA: TGCGCCAGCGGACTAGCGGGAAGCACAGATACGCAGTATTTT. Translation: CASGLAGSTDTQYF.